This TCR beta chain originates from a study of shared clonotypes between healthy human individuals. Study-wide results and caveats: Memory subsets generally showed smaller estimated richness than naive subsets did. Clonotype sharing across several donors was observed for around 5% of naive CD4 clonotypes.

Some clones are missing from TCRdb's copy, which holds only in-frame ones; the method was immunoSEQ multiplex PCR. Among roughly 2 million clones listed, about 94% were seen once. CDR1 SGHDT and CDR2 YYEEEE come from the germline V gene. V gave up 0 bases and J gave up 5 bases, with 9 bases separating them. CDR3 length: 14 residues. As regards this clone: Its specificity is not known.

The clonotype was recovered from a young man in good health. The rearrangement joins TRBV5-6 to TRBJ2-1; D is unclear. The sequenced sample consisted of naive CD4+ T cells sorted from blood. This sample's subset: CD45RA+ positively selected. CDR3 nucleotide sequence: TGTGCCAGCAGCTTGGTCGGCAGAAACAATGAGCAGTTCTTC. Its protein product is CASSLVGRNNEQFF.